The 26 T cell receptor beta chains given below trace back to one sample, sequenced in a study of tumor-infiltrating lymphocytes in localized non-small cell lung cancer. The protocol was immunoSEQ multiplex PCR, while the TCRdb copy is restricted to in-frame clones and leaves out a portion. The sample records 12,000 or so clones, 79% being singletons. Sequencing was done on a sample of lung tumor tissue. The receptors come from a human donor with non-small cell lung cancer.

The chain recombines TRBV18 with TRBJ1-2; no definite D call. From germline, CDR1 is KGHSH and CDR2 LQKENI. Trimming left V 2 bases short and J 3 bases short, with 7 bases between. The CDR3 runs to 13 residues. The CDR3 loop reads CASSPAVDYGYTF. The DNA for the CDR3 is TGTGCCAGCTCACCAGCGGTGGACTATGGCTACACCTTC.

This sequence joins TRBV10-3 and TRBJ1-3; D perhaps matches TRBD1 (6 bases). The CDR3 length is 18 residues. CDR1 and CDR2 from the germline V gene are ENHRY and SYGVKD. The V and J ends lost 4 bases and 0 bases respectively, with 19 bases between them. CDR3 sequence reads: CAISARGILTLSGNTIYF. For the CDR3, the DNA is TGTGCCATCAGTGCGAGGGGGATCCTCACTCTCTCTGGAAACACCATATATTTT.

The chain joins TRBV19 to TRBJ2-4, with 8 bases that match TRBD2. The length of the CDR3 is 17 residues. CDR1 and CDR2 from the germline V gene are LNHDA and SQIVND (reference sequence). Trimming took 3 bases from V and 2 from J; bases not matched to a gene: 9. The CDR3: CASSMSGLVVTKNIQYF. The CDR3, as DNA: TGTGCCAGTAGTATGTCGGGACTAGTGGTAACCAAAAACATTCAGTACTTC.

The chain employs TRBV10-2 and TRBJ2-1; weak D call: TRBD2 (6 bases). The ends were cut back, 5 bases at V and 5 bases at J, with 13 bases in the middle. The CDR3 consists of 14 residues. Germline lookup yields CDR1 WSHSY and CDR2 SAAADI. The CDR3 region has the DNA TGCGCCAGCAGTAGGAGGGAAACAAACAATGAGCAGTTCTTC. It is translated as CASSRRETNNEQFF.

V gene TRBV4-1 combines with J gene TRBJ1-1; a weak D match, TRBD1 (5 bases). Germline CDR1 and CDR2: MGHRA and YSYEKL. V lost 4 bases to trimming and J lost 1 base, with 16 bases between them. CDR3 length: 16 residues. The CDR3 DNA sequence: TGCGCCAGCAGCCCGAGGGGCCTTATGACGAACACTGAAGCTTTCTTT. Translating gives CASSPRGLMTNTEAFF.

This chain links TRBV28 with TRBJ2-7; D gene uncertain. The V end was cut by 3 bases, the J end by 3 bases, with 9 bases between. The CDR3 runs 13 residues. Germline V gene data show CDR1 as MDHEN and CDR2 as SYDVKM. For the CDR3, the DNA is TGTGCCAGCAGTTTTCGATCGAGCTACGAGCAGTACTTC. This codes for CASSFRSSYEQYF.

The chain combines TRBV1 with TRBJ1-5; TRBD1 is taken as the D call from the table, unchecked against the DNA. TRBV1 constitutes a pseudogene. This CDR3 is built from 15 residues. CDR3 nucleotides: TGCACCAGCAGCCAAGGAGGGACAGCGGACCAGCCCCAGCATTTT. Its protein product is CTSSQGGTADQPQHF.

The chain has TRBV5-6 and TRBJ1-2, with a possible D match to TRBD1 (5 bases). The CDR3 length is 13 residues. In germline, CDR1 is SGHDT, CDR2 YYEEEE. Deletions cut 0 bases from V and 8 bases from J, with 11 bases between. The chain's CDR3 is CASSLGSGRGYTF. CDR3 DNA: TGTGCCAGCAGCTTGGGGTCAGGGCGCGGCTACACCTTC.

The chain couples TRBV4-3 to TRBJ1-2; 8 bases map to TRBD1. The CDR3 sequence is 15 residues long. The V and J ends lost 0 bases and 4 bases, in that order; junction bases with no gene match: 4. Germline loops: CDR1 LGHNA, CDR2 YSLEER. The CDR3 nucleotides are TGCGCCAGCAGCCAAGATCCAGGGGGCGGCTATGGCTACACCTTC. Translation gives CASSQDPGGGYGYTF.

The genes are TRBV18 and TRBJ2-7, with D perhaps TRBD2 (6 bases). CDR1 is KGHSH, CDR2 LQKENI, per germline. The CDR3 loop spans 13 amino acids. Trimming removed 4 bases at V and 0 bases at J, with 7 bases between. CDR3 protein: CASSLRGSYEQYF. DNA for the CDR3: TGTGCCAGCTCACTGCGGGGCTCCTACGAGCAGTACTTC. Filled out from reference TRBV18 and TRBJ2-7, the complete variable domain reads NAGVMQNPRHLVRRRGQEARLRCSPMKGHSHVYWYRQLPEEGLKFMVYLQKENIIDESGMPKERFSAEFPKEGPSILRIQQVVRGDSAAYFCASSLRGSYEQYFGPGTRLTVT.

The sample holds a few counts of this clone. The rearrangement joins TRBV7-8 to TRBJ2-7; D is tentatively TRBD1 or TRBD2 (7 bases each). Trimming removed 2 bases from V and 3 bases from J, with 14 bases in between. The CDR3 sequence is 15 residues long. Looked up from germline, CDR1 is SGHVS and CDR2 is FQNEAQ. The CDR3 bases are TGTGCCAGCAGCTTAAGACAGGGAGGGGGCTACGAGCAGTACTTC. Translating it yields CASSLRQGGGYEQYF.

This chain connects TRBV5-1 to TRBJ2-3; 7 nucleotides agree with TRBD1. The CDR3 has 17 amino acids. Germline CDR1 is SGHRS and CDR2 is YFSETQ. Unmatched junction bases numbered 12, after V lost 4 bases and J lost 1 base. CDR3 DNA: TGCGCCAGCAGCCGCGCAAAATGGACAGGAGGCACAGATACGCAGTATTTT. Encoded protein: CASSRAKWTGGTDTQYF.

This clone is a singleton in its sample. This chain connects TRBV4-1 to TRBJ1-4, with TRBD1 matching over 9 bases. V gave up 4 bases and J gave up 8 bases; unmatched junction bases: 5. Germline V gives CDR1 MGHRA, CDR2 YSYEKL. The length of the CDR3 is 14 residues. CDR3 protein: CASSLGQGNEKLFF. As DNA, the CDR3 is TGCGCCAGCAGCCTCGGACAGGGGAACGAAAAACTGTTTTTT.

In its sample, this clone was seen a few times. The chain uses TRBV6-8 and TRBJ1-1; D is unresolved. This CDR3 region has 10 residues. Germline loops: CDR1 MNHGY, CDR2 SAAAGT. V shed 7 bases and J shed 6 bases, with 6 bases lying between them. DNA of the CDR3: TGTGCCAGCAACCTTTCTGAAGCTTTCTTT. Protein sequence: CASNLSEAFF.

This chain links TRBV5-1 with TRBJ1-1, with a weak D call TRBD1 (5 bases). The CDR3 sequence is 15 residues long. With 1 base removed from V and 0 bases from J, the gap between germline ends came to 10 bases. From germline, CDR1 is SGHRS and CDR2 YFSETQ. The CDR3 protein is CASSLNGGLNTEAFF. The CDR3 nucleotides are TGCGCCAGCAGCTTGAATGGGGGTCTGAACACTGAAGCTTTCTTT.

The rearrangement joins TRBV4-1 to TRBJ2-3, with D perhaps being TRBD1 or TRBD2 (5 bases each). The CDR3 spans 16 residues. Per the germline V gene, CDR1 is MGHRA and CDR2 is YSYEKL. V was trimmed by 0 bases and J by 1 base, leaving 11 bases between them. As DNA, the CDR3 is TGCGCCAGCAGCCAAGATCACGGGACGGGCACAGATACGCAGTATTTT. The encoded protein is CASSQDHGTGTDTQYF.

The rearrangement joins TRBV6-6 to TRBJ1-2, with 8 bases matching TRBD1. Germline CDR1 and CDR2: MNHNY and SVGAGI (reference sequence). The CDR3 runs to 14 residues. The ends lost 7 bases at V and 5 bases at J; junction bases unmatched: 9. Written as DNA, the CDR3 is TGTGCCAGCACCCCGGACAGGGTAGGGTATGGCTACACCTTC. Translating it yields CASTPDRVGYGYTF.

The DNA of the CDR3 is TGTGCCAGCAGGCGCGGGACAGGGCTTTCCTACGAGCAGTACTTC. Its protein product is CASRRGTGLSYEQYF. The J gene is TRBJ2-7, the V gene TRBV6-5; TRBD1 matches at 9 bases. Germline V gives CDR1 MNHEY, CDR2 SVGAGI. The CDR3 extends over 15 amino acids. The trim removed 6 bases at V and 1 base at J, leaving 7 bases unmatched.

This clone was seen a handful of times. V and J are TRBV4-3 and TRBJ2-7; TRBD2 matches 14 bases. There are 16 residues in the CDR3. Unmatched junction bases numbered 6, after V lost 1 base and J lost 7 bases. Germline CDR1 and CDR2: LGHNA and YSLEER. The DNA of the CDR3 is TGCGCCAGCAGCCAAGTTGCCGGGACTAGCGGGAGTGAGCAGTACTTC. It yields the protein CASSQVAGTSGSEQYF.

The chain recombines TRBV4-1 with TRBJ2-7; 7 bases fit TRBD1. The junction had 10 bases not matched to a gene; V was cut back by 3 bases and J by 2 bases. Germline V gene sequence: CDR1 MGHRA, CDR2 YSYEKL. CDR3 length: 16 residues. This CDR3 is CASSQSSDRPTYEQYF. Here the CDR3 DNA reads TGCGCCAGCAGCCAGAGTTCGGACAGGCCGACCTACGAGCAGTACTTC.

J is TRBJ2-7 and V is TRBV6-5; D is ambiguous. The V end was cut by 7 bases, the J end by 1 base, with 14 bases between. CDR3 size: 14 residues. Germline CDR1 and CDR2: MNHEY and SVGAGI. CDR3: CASTPHSPSYEQYF. The DNA for the CDR3 is TGTGCCAGCACTCCACATTCCCCTTCCTACGAGCAGTACTTC.

The chain employs TRBV28 and TRBJ2-5, with a weak D call TRBD2 (6 bases). Germline V lookup: CDR1 MDHEN, CDR2 SYDVKM. Trimming took off 5 bases at V and 4 bases at J, with 11 bases between the two ends. This CDR3 contains 13 residues. The CDR3: CASSITSSETQYF. CDR3 in DNA: TGTGCCAGCAGTATAACTAGCTCAGAGACCCAGTACTTC.

V is TRBV6-5 and J is TRBJ2-7; no clear D gene. The V and J ends lost 0 bases and 7 bases respectively, with 7 bases between them. This CDR3 is built from 12 residues. Per the germline V gene, CDR1 is MNHEY and CDR2 is SVGAGI. CDR3 residues: CASSYSGLEQYF. Written as DNA, the CDR3 is TGTGCCAGCAGTTACTCAGGGCTAGAGCAGTACTTC.

The gene calls are TRBV20-1 and TRBJ1-2; no reliable D call. V lost 3 bases and J 4 bases, leaving 6 bases between the germline ends. The CDR3 is made up of 11 amino acids. Germline CDR1 DFQATT, CDR2 SNEGSKA (reference sequence). CDR3: CSARTPYGYTF. The CDR3 DNA is TGCAGTGCTAGGACCCCCTATGGCTACACCTTC.

V is TRBV19 and J is TRBJ1-1, with D hard to call. The CDR3 is made up of 11 amino acids. Germline V gene lookup returns CDR1 LNHDA and CDR2 SQIVND (reference sequence). V was clipped by 11 bases and J by 3 bases, with 10 bases between them. CDR3 sequence: CASLDYTEAFF. CDR3 DNA: TGTGCCTCTCTGGATTACACTGAAGCTTTCTTT.

J is TRBJ1-2 and V is TRBV5-4; TRBD1 matches 7 bases. The V and J ends lost 4 bases and 8 bases, in that order; junction bases with no gene match: 5. The CDR3 totals 12 residues. Germline V gives CDR1 SGHNT, CDR2 YYREEE (reference sequence). CDR3 sequence (DNA): TGTGCCAGCAGCAAGGACAGGTTCGGCTACACCTTC. Amino acids: CASSKDRFGYTF.